Listed below are T cell receptor beta chains from one sample, sequenced in a study of shared clonotypes between healthy human individuals. Clones were sequenced by immunoSEQ multiplex PCR, and TCRdb holds only the in-frame ones, with some missing. The sample lists some 800,000 clones; around 92% were seen once. Input material: naive CD8+ T cells sorted from blood. These receptors were taken from a man aged 25 to 40 in good health. CDR3s include the opening cysteine and the closing phenylalanine or tryptophan. The order of the fields is V gene, clone size, D gene, J gene, CDR3 protein, CDR3 DNA. The D gene is left open where the match is weak. Clone size is given for some rows only: seen once, a few or many times, or a class if the clone is expanded.

>TRBV7-8|-|-|TRBJ1-5
CASSTQGWSNQPQHF
TGTGCCAGCAGCACACAGGGTTGGAGCAATCAGCCCCAGCATTTT
>TRBV27|-|TRBD1|TRBJ2-7
CASSLFPGTGSYEQYF
TGTGCCAGCAGTTTATTTCCGGGGACAGGCTCCTACGAGCAGTACTTC
>TRBV11-2|once|-|TRBJ1-1
CASLGEMNTEAFF
TGTGCCAGCCTCGGGGAGATGAACACTGAAGCTTTCTTT
>TRBV7-9|-|TRBD2|TRBJ2-1
CASSLGTSGSLRNEQFF
TGTGCCAGCAGCCTCGGGACTAGCGGGAGTTTAAGGAATGAGCAGTTCTTC
>TRBV29-1|-|TRBD2|TRBJ2-7
CSVVSAGGSSYEQYF
TGCAGCGTTGTTTCAGCGGGAGGAAGCTCCTACGAGCAGTACTTC
>TRBV25-1|few|-|TRBJ2-7
CASSLIGEYEQYF
TGTGCCAGCAGCCTCATCGGTGAATACGAGCAGTACTTC
>TRBV7-9|-|-|TRBJ1-4
CASSSQGSEREKLFF
TGTGCCAGCAGCTCCCAGGGGTCGGAGCGTGAAAAACTGTTTTTT
>TRBV4-1|-|-|TRBJ1-3
CASSQVEGSGNTIYF
TGCGCCAGCAGCCAGGTCGAGGGCTCTGGAAACACCATATATTTT
>TRBV27|-|-|TRBJ2-5
CASSLLWENGEETQYF
TGTGCCAGCAGTTTATTATGGGAGAATGGGGAGGAGACCCAGTACTTC
>TRBV13|-|-|TRBJ2-7
CASSLTWGYEQYF
TGTGCCAGCAGCCTGACTTGGGGATACGAGCAGTACTTC
>TRBV11-2|-|-|TRBJ1-1
CASSLFDSTEAFF
TGTGCCAGCAGCTTGTTTGATTCCACTGAAGCTTTCTTT
>TRBV9|-|TRBD2|TRBJ2-1
CASSAISKLAGEYEQFF
TGTGCCAGCAGCGCAATCTCCAAACTAGCGGGAGAGTATGAGCAGTTCTTC
>TRBV7-9|-|-|TRBJ2-2
CASSPAEYTGELFF
TGTGCCAGCAGCCCAGCGGAGTACACCGGGGAGCTGTTTTTT
>TRBV7-9|-|TRBD1|TRBJ2-5
CASSSDRDQETQYF
TGTGCCAGCAGCTCGGACAGGGACCAAGAGACCCAGTACTTC
>TRBV6-1|-|-|TRBJ2-7
CASSELDRTYEQYF
TGTGCCAGCAGTGAATTGGACCGTACCTACGAGCAGTACTTC
>TRBV18|-|-|TRBJ1-1
CASSPDSYTEAFF
TGTGCCAGCTCCCCGGACAGCTACACTGAAGCTTTCTTT
>TRBV4-3|-|TRBD2|TRBJ2-5
CASSQGTSGIETQYF
TGCGCCAGCAGCCAGGGGACTAGCGGGATCGAGACCCAGTACTTC
>TRBV27|-|-|TRBJ1-5
CASSLSAGDNGQPQHF
TGTGCCAGCAGTTTATCGGCAGGGGATAACGGTCAGCCCCAGCATTTT
>TRBV7-9|-|TRBD1|TRBJ2-7
CASSRTGANEQYF
TGTGCCAGCAGCCGGACAGGTGCCAACGAGCAGTACTTC
>TRBV21-1|-|-|TRBJ2-5
CASSNKGRLAGVSVGNQETQYF
TGTGCCAGCAGCAACAAGGGCCGTCTAGCGGGAGTCTCAGTTGGAAATCAAGAGACCCAGTACTTC
>TRBV7-8|-|TRBD1|TRBJ2-1
CASSLGTGISHEQFF
TGTGCCAGCAGCTTAGGGACAGGGATCTCCCATGAGCAGTTCTTC
>TRBV4-1|-|TRBD1|TRBJ2-7
CASSPGQGQTYEQYF
TGCGCCAGCAGCCCAGGACAGGGCCAGACCTACGAGCAGTACTTC
>TRBV5-1|-|-|TRBJ2-2
CASSLGADSYTGELFF
TGCGCCAGCAGCTTGGGCGCAGACTCTTACACCGGGGAGCTGTTTTTT
>TRBV5-1|-|-|TRBJ2-1
CASSVLGGGNEQFF
TGCGCCAGCAGCGTTTTGGGGGGAGGCAATGAGCAGTTCTTC
>TRBV27|few|-|TRBJ1-1
CASSPRSRQNTEAFF
TGTGCCAGCAGTCCCCGGTCCCGACAGAACACTGAAGCTTTCTTT
>TRBV19|-|-|TRBJ2-3
CATFGLGTDTQYF
TGTGCCACCTTCGGACTGGGGACAGATACGCAGTATTTT
>TRBV6-5|-|-|TRBJ1-1
CASSYSAATEAFF
TGTGCCAGCAGTTACTCTGCGGCGACTGAAGCTTTCTTT
>TRBV4-1|-|-|TRBJ1-2
CASSQGLLTRPTYGYTF
TGCGCCAGCAGCCAAGGTCTATTGACGAGACCGACCTATGGCTACACCTTC
>TRBV7-9|-|-|TRBJ2-6
CASSLGLHSGANVLTF
TGTGCCAGCAGCTTAGGTCTGCACTCTGGGGCCAACGTCCTGACTTTC
>TRBV20-1|-|TRBD2|TRBJ2-7
CSAPTSHEQYF
TGCAGTGCTCCGACTAGCCACGAGCAGTACTTC
>TRBV6-6|-|-|TRBJ1-2
CASSQDRLPNYGYTF
TGTGCCAGCAGTCAAGACAGATTACCTAACTATGGCTACACCTTC
>TRBV7-8|-|TRBD1|TRBJ2-1
CASSSNPGQGSYNEQFF
TGTGCCAGCAGCTCCAATCCGGGACAGGGGTCCTACAATGAGCAGTTCTTC
>TRBV9|once|-|TRBJ2-3
CASSPFGRGSATDTQYF
TGTGCCAGCAGCCCCTTCGGGAGAGGGTCTGCTACAGATACGCAGTATTTT
>TRBV7-9|-|-|TRBJ2-5
CASSLGRAGVETQYF
TGTGCCAGCAGCTTAGGGAGGGCAGGGGTAGAGACCCAGTACTTC
>TRBV7-2|-|-|TRBJ2-1
CASSLRLHREQFF
TGTGCCAGCAGCTTAAGGCTGCACAGGGAGCAGTTCTTC
>TRBV29-1|once|-|TRBJ2-7
CSVKSSSYEQYF
TGCAGCGTTAAGTCAAGCTCCTACGAGCAGTACTTC
>TRBV7-9|-|-|TRBJ2-1
CASSSLSSSEQFF
TGTGCCAGCAGCTCACTTTCGAGCAGTGAGCAGTTCTTC
>TRBV30|-|-|TRBJ1-3
CAWSLVSSGNTIYF
TGTGCCTGGAGTCTGGTTAGCTCTGGAAACACCATATATTTT
>TRBV11-2|-|-|TRBJ2-7
CASSLVLGEYEQYF
TGTGCCAGCAGCTTAGTTCTGGGGGAATACGAGCAGTACTTC
>TRBV7-9|-|-|TRBJ2-7
CASSLDLYEQYF
TGTGCCAGCAGCTTAGACCTCTACGAGCAGTACTTC
>TRBV7-2|-|TRBD2|TRBJ2-1
CASSLLAGGPNEQFF
TGTGCCAGCAGCCTTCTAGCGGGAGGGCCCAATGAGCAGTTCTTC
>TRBV7-9|-|-|TRBJ2-7
CASSFTSSYEQYF
TGTGCCAGCAGCTTCACTAGTTCCTACGAGCAGTACTTC
>TRBV5-6|-|TRBD1|TRBJ2-3
CASSLGRGFSTDTQYF
TGTGCCAGCAGCCTGGGCAGGGGGTTTAGCACAGATACGCAGTATTTT
>TRBV7-8|-|-|TRBJ2-7
CASSSSRYEQYF
TGTGCCAGCAGCTCCTCGAGGTACGAGCAGTACTTC
>TRBV28|-|-|TRBJ2-7
CASVAGITYEQYF
TGTGCCAGTGTAGCAGGAATCACCTACGAGCAGTACTTC
>TRBV2|-|-|TRBJ2-7
CASSDKYRFYEQYF
TGTGCCAGCAGTGATAAATACAGATTCTACGAGCAGTACTTC
>TRBV27|once|TRBD2|TRBJ2-1
CASSLRREGYNEQFF
TGTGCCAGCAGTTTAAGGAGGGAGGGATACAATGAGCAGTTCTTC
>TRBV27|-|TRBD2|TRBJ2-7
CASSLGTSPVYEQYF
TGTGCCAGCAGTTTAGGGACTAGTCCTGTCTACGAGCAGTACTTC
>TRBV7-9|-|-|TRBJ2-1
CASSSSAPHSGRGGNEQFF
TGTGCCAGCAGCTCCTCAGCCCCCCACAGCGGGCGGGGTGGGAATGAGCAGTTCTTC
>TRBV4-1|-|-|TRBJ2-1
CASSQETGALSYNEQFF
TGCGCCAGCAGCCAAGAGACGGGGGCCCTCTCCTACAATGAGCAGTTCTTC